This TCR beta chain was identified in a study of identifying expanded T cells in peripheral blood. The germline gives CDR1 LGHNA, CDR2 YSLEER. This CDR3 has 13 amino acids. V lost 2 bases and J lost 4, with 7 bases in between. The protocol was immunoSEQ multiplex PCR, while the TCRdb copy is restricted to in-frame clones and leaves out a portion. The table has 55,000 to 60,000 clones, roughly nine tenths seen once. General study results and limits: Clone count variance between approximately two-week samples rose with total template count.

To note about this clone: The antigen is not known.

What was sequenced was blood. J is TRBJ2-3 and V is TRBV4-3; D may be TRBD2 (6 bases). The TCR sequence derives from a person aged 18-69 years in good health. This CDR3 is CASSQPSADTQYF. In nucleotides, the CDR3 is TGCGCCAGCAGCCAACCTAGCGCAGATACGCAGTATTTT.